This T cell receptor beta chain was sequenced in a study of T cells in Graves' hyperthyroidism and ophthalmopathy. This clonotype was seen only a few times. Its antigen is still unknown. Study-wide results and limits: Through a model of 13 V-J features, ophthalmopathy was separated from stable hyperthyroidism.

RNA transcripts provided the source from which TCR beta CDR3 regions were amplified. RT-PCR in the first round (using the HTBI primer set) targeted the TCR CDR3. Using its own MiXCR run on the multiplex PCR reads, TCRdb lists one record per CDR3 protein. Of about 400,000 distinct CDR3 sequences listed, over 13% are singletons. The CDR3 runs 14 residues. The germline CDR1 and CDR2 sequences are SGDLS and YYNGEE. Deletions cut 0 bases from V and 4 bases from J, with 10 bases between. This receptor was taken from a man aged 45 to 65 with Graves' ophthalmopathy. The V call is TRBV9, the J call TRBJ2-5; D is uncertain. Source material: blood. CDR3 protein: CASSVAPQVETQYF. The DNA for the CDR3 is TGTGCCAGCAGCGTAGCCCCCCAGGTAGAGACCCAGTACTTC.